This T cell receptor beta chain comes out of a study of cytomegalovirus exposure and HLA in healthy donors. In the study overall: For the approximately 420 genotyped donors, 80% to 90% fell within the Caucasian-associated ancestry cluster.

PCR employed 60 Vbeta and 13 Jbeta primers. The assay was immunoSEQ multiplex PCR, and TCRdb's table has in-frame clones only and misses some. This table has about 82,000 clones, roughly 80% appearing once. The CDR3 extends over 15 amino acids. This donor has no recorded CMV serostatus. This clonotype was sampled from a human donor in good health. The rearrangement joins TRBV21-1 to TRBJ2-7; TRBD1, as called in the table, went unchecked against the DNA. TRBV21-1 is a known pseudogene. Sequenced sample: PBMCs. CDR3 amino acids: CASSSPRGDSYEQYF. The CDR3 bases are TGTGCCAGCAGCTCCCCCAGGGGGGATAGCTACGAGCAGTACTTC.